Reported below is one T cell receptor (beta chain). Its target is not known. The data derive from a study of cytotoxic CD8 clonotypes in ibrutinib-treated CLL. Background on the study: Response sampling came at median around 12 months of treatment, ranging 6 to 36 months. Regarding the study as a whole: Progressing and sustained-remission patients had different sampling times.

Per germline, CDR1 SQVTM and CDR2 ANQGSEA. After removal of 6 bases from V and 5 bases from J, the junction contained 8 bases not matched to a gene. The CDR3 is made up of 13 amino acids. The data were produced by immunoSEQ multiplex PCR, yet TCRdb's version contains in-frame clones alone and is incomplete. The sample lists under 300,000 clones; 60% to 80% were seen once. The receptor was isolated from a human donor with chronic lymphocytic leukemia. Specimen: PBMCs, collected at disease progression, from a patient treated with ibrutinib. V is TRBV29-1 and J is TRBJ2-5; 8 positions agree with TRBD1. Here the CDR3 reads CSVGQVLGETQYF. In DNA, the CDR3 is TGCAGCGTGGGACAGGTACTAGGGGAGACCCAGTACTTC.